This record concerns one TCR beta chain sequence. The authors ran the assay at deep level. Here immunoSEQ multiplex PCR was the method, and the copy in TCRdb shows in-frame clones only, minus some. The sample consists of about 1.1 million clones, approximately 80% of them appearing once. This entry is derived from a study of shared clonotypes between healthy human individuals. CDR3 size: 15 residues. From germline, CDR1 is MDHEN and CDR2 SYDVKM. With 5 bases removed from V and 1 base from J, the gap between germline ends came to 12 bases. This TCR derives from a man between 18 and 29 years old in good health. Some clones in this sample may be carry-over from other donors' samples. The chain combines TRBV28 with TRBJ1-5; no reliable D call. The sample taken for sequencing was memory CD4+ T cells from PBMCs. The sample's subset: CD45RA-negative fraction. This chain's CDR3 is CASSPTLGSNQPQHF. The CDR3 DNA sequence: TGTGCCAGCAGTCCAACCTTAGGAAGCAATCAGCCCCAGCATTTT.